One sample yielded the 5 T cell receptor beta chains listed below, sequenced in a study of T cell responses to AZD1222 COVID-19 vaccine. Sequencing used immunoSEQ multiplex PCR; TCRdb keeps in-frame clones, though not all of them. The sample includes over 120,000 clones, 92% seen only once; the top ten take roughly 5%. The material sequenced was peripheral blood, taken on day 0 of AZD1222 vaccination. The receptor source for this set is an adult in good health.

The chain recombines TRBV28 with TRBJ2-5; TRBD1 aligns across 7 bases. CDR3 length equals 12 residues. The ends lost 5 bases at V and 5 bases at J; junction bases unmatched: 2. Germline V lookup: CDR1 MDHEN, CDR2 SYDVKM. The CDR3 reads CASSVQGETQYF. Here the CDR3 DNA reads TGTGCCAGCAGTGTACAGGGGGAGACCCAGTACTTC.

CDR3 DNA: TGTGCCAGCAGCGTAGCAGCAGGGGGTTACGAGCAGTACTTC. Encoded protein: CASSVAAGGYEQYF. The chain combines TRBV9 with TRBJ2-7, with 7 positions matching TRBD1. The CDR3 totals 14 residues. The V gene end was trimmed by 0 bases and the J gene end by 4 bases; junction bases not matched to a gene: 4. The germline CDR1 and CDR2 sequences are SGDLS and YYNGEE.

Only one count was recorded for this clone. This chain joins TRBV21-1 and TRBJ2-7; TRBD2, the table's D call, was not compared with the DNA. TRBV21-1 is a documented pseudogene. The CDR3 loop spans 15 amino acids. Written as DNA, the CDR3 is TGTGCCAGCAGCAAAGGGGCGGGACTCTCCTACGAGCAGTACTTC. Translated, it gives CASSKGAGLSYEQYF.

This sequence joins TRBV3-1 (or the pseudogene TRBV3-2) and TRBJ2-7; D may be TRBD2 (5 bases). Trimming took off 1 base at V and 3 bases at J, with 7 bases between the two ends. The CDR3 totals 13 residues. Germline V gene sequence: CDR1 LGHDT, CDR2 YNNKEL (reference sequence). CDR3 in amino acids: CASSQVGGYEQYF. CDR3 sequence (DNA): TGTGCCAGCAGCCAAGTAGGAGGCTACGAGCAGTACTTC.

This clone was detected only once. This chain joins TRBV28 and TRBJ1-2, with a weak D call TRBD1 (5 bases). The CDR3 is 12 amino acids. Trimming left V 5 bases short and J 8 bases short, with 12 bases between. Per the germline V gene, CDR1 is MDHEN and CDR2 is SYDVKM. This CDR3 is CASSQQVRGYTF. Here the CDR3 DNA reads TGTGCCAGCAGTCAACAGGTTCGCGGCTACACCTTC.